This TCR beta chain originates from a study of T cells in localized non-small cell lung cancer. General study findings and limits: Measurement of T cell clonality placed uninvolved adjacent lung highest, above the level in tumor. In the blood, greater T cell density corresponded to longer overall survival. Within adjacent lung there appeared a median around 60 of the top 100 tumor clones.

Some clones are missing from TCRdb's copy, which holds only in-frame ones; the method was immunoSEQ multiplex PCR. The sample carries about 3,700 clones, 30% to 35% recorded once. Of note for this clone: Antigen unknown.

Each adjacent lung sample was taken at least 2 cm from the tumor margin and was free of atypia. Germline V CDR1 and CDR2: MDHEN, SYDVKM. The junction had 5 bases not matched to a gene; V was cut back by 3 bases and J by 0 bases. The CDR3 is 16 residues long. This clonotype was sampled from a male donor aged 60 or over with stage III lung adenocarcinoma. The sequenced sample was normal lung tissue next to the tumor, obtained before any cancer treatment. The rearrangement links TRBV28 to TRBJ2-1, with 7 bases identical to TRBD2. CDR3 sequence: CASSLGGMASYNEQFF. The CDR3 DNA reads TGTGCCAGCAGTTTGGGGGGGATGGCCTCCTACAATGAGCAGTTCTTC.